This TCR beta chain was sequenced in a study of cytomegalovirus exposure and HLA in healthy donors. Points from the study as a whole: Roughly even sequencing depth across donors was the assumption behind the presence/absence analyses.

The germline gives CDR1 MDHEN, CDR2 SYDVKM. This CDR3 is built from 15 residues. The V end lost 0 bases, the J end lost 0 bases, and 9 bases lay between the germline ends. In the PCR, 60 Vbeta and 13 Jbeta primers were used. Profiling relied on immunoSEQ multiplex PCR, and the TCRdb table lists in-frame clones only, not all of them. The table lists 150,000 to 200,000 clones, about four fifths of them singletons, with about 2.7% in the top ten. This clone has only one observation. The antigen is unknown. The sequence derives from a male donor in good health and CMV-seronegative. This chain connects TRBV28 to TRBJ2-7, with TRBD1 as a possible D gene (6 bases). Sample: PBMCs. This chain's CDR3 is CASSLWDSNSYEQYF. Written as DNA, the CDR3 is TGTGCCAGCAGTTTATGGGACAGCAACTCCTACGAGCAGTACTTC.